The rows below give T cell receptor beta chains drawn from one sample of a study of spatial heterogeneity in lung cancer. TCRdb called the 5' RACE reads again in MiXCR, with one record for every CDR3 protein. The table has about 720 distinct CDR3 sequences, 15% seen once; the top ten hold 8% to 10%. The source was normal lung tissue next to the tumor, collected at surgery. The receptors here all came from a male donor with early-stage non-small cell lung cancer. Each CDR3 is given with its conserved first and last residue. D genes are given only for firm matches. Not all rows give a size; the values are once, few, many and, for expanded clones, a class.

TRBV19,.,TRBJ2-7,.,TGTGCCAGTAGTCACGGCGCCTACGAGCAGTACTTC,CASSHGAYEQYF
TRBV11-1,TRBD2,TRBJ2-1,.,TGTGCCAGCAGCTTGCTAGCGGGAGTTAACAATGAGCAGTTCTTC,CASSLLAGVNNEQFF
TRBV4-3,.,TRBJ1-1,few,TGCGCCAGCAGCCGAATGAGGACAGAGAACACTGAAGCTTTCTTT,CASSRMRTENTEAFF
TRBV5-1,.,TRBJ2-6,large,TGCGCCAGCAGCGCTTCTGGGGCCAACGTCCTGACTTTC,CASSASGANVLTF
TRBV3-1,TRBD2,TRBJ2-7,medium-sized,TGTGCCAGCAGCCCATCGGGAGGAGGTAGAGGGAACGAGCAGTACTTC,CASSPSGGGRGNEQYF
TRBV9,.,TRBJ1-1,.,TGTGCCAGCAGCGTAACGGGGAACACTGAAGCTTTCTTT,CASSVTGNTEAFF
TRBV10-2,TRBD2,TRBJ2-3,large,TGCGCCAGCTGTTGGACTAGCGGTAGCACAGATACGCAGTATTTT,CASCWTSGSTDTQYF
TRBV3-1,TRBD2,TRBJ2-1,large,TGTGCCAGCAGCCCGTCGCTACTAGCGGGAGGAAATGAGCAGTTCTTC,CASSPSLLAGGNEQFF
TRBV5-1,.,TRBJ2-6,large,TGCGCCAGCAGCTTGGACGGTAGCTCTGGGGCCAACGTCCTGACTTTC,CASSLDGSSGANVLTF
TRBV11-3,.,TRBJ2-1,medium-sized,TGTGCCAGCAGCTTAGATTGGCCTCCTAGCTCCTACAATGAGCAGTTCTTC,CASSLDWPPSSYNEQFF
TRBV20-1,.,TRBJ1-1,medium-sized,TGCAGTGCTAGAACACAGGACAACACTGAAGCTTTCTTT,CSARTQDNTEAFF
TRBV5-1,.,TRBJ1-1,large,TGCGCCAGCAGCTTACAGGGAGCCCCTGAAGCTTTCTTT,CASSLQGAPEAFF
TRBV6-4,.,TRBJ2-1,.,TGTGCCAGCAGTGACTCGGGGGAGAATGAGCAGTTCTTC,CASSDSGENEQFF
TRBV5-4,.,TRBJ2-2,.,TGTGCCAGCGGCAGAAACACCGGGGAGCTGTTTTTT,CASGRNTGELFF
TRBV20-1,TRBD2,TRBJ2-1,many,TGCAGTGCTAGGGGAGCTAGCGGGAGTGGAAATGAGCAGTTCTTC,CSARGASGSGNEQFF
TRBV15,.,TRBJ1-4,few,TGTGCCACCAGCAGAGATCCGGGGTTTGATGAAAAACTGTTTTTT,CATSRDPGFDEKLFF
TRBV10-3,.,TRBJ1-1,.,TGTGCCATCACCCTCAGCAGGGACACTGAAGCTTTCTTT,CAITLSRDTEAFF
TRBV7-2,TRBD2,TRBJ2-3,few,TGTGCCAGCAGCTTCGCGGGAGGGACTAGCGGCACAGATACGCAGTATTTT,CASSFAGGTSGTDTQYF
TRBV20-1,TRBD1,TRBJ2-7,medium-sized,TGCAGTGCGAGGGACAGGGAGTACGAGCAGTACTTC,CSARDREYEQYF
TRBV7-8,TRBD2,TRBJ2-1,.,TGTGCCAGCAGCCCAACTTATAGCGGGGCCTACAATGAGCAGTTCTTC,CASSPTYSGAYNEQFF
TRBV20-1,TRBD1,TRBJ2-7,.,TGCAGTGCTTCCGACAGGGACGTCTCCTACGAGCAGTACTTC,CSASDRDVSYEQYF
TRBV6-1,.,TRBJ2-7,few,TGTGCCAGCAGTGAATTCCGCGGGACAGCATACGAGCAGTACTTC,CASSEFRGTAYEQYF
TRBV20-1,.,TRBJ2-1,few,TGCAGTGCTAGAGATACCGTTTCCTACAATGAGCAGTTCTTC,CSARDTVSYNEQFF
TRBV7-2,.,TRBJ2-7,few,TGTGCCAGCAGCTTAGAGACAAACTACGAGCAGTACTTC,CASSLETNYEQYF
TRBV7-8,TRBD1,TRBJ2-7,.,TGTGCCAGCGGCGCCCGGACAGGGGTAAGGTACGAGCAGTACTTC,CASGARTGVRYEQYF
TRBV18,.,TRBJ1-5,large,TGTGCCAGCTCACCACCGGGGGATCAGCCCCAGCATTTT,CASSPPGDQPQHF
TRBV30,TRBD1,TRBJ1-6,large,TGTGCCTGGAACCCCGGGACAGCGGGGGCACCCCTCCACTTT,CAWNPGTAGAPLHF
TRBV5-1,.,TRBJ1-1,large,TGCGCCAGCAGCTTGGACCCGAACACTGAAGCTTTCTTT,CASSLDPNTEAFF
TRBV6-5,.,TRBJ1-2,large,TGTGCCAGTGCAGGGGCCCGCTTCGGAGGCTACACCTTC,CASAGARFGGYTF
TRBV5-1,.,TRBJ2-7,large,TGCGCCAGCAGCTCTTTGGACAGCGACGACTACGAGCAGTACTTC,CASSSLDSDDYEQYF
TRBV2,TRBD1,TRBJ2-5,.,TGTGCCAGCGGGGGACAGGGTCAAGAGACCCAGTACTTC,CASGGQGQETQYF
TRBV28,TRBD1,TRBJ1-2,.,TGTGCCAGCAGTTATGGGCGCCTGACAGGGCACTATGGCTACACCTTC,CASSYGRLTGHYGYTF
TRBV7-8,.,TRBJ1-1,large,TGTGCCAGCAGCCCCAGAGAGCTGAACACTGAAGCTTTCTTT,CASSPRELNTEAFF
TRBV12-3/TRBV12-4,.,TRBJ2-7,large,TGTGCCAGCTCCGATTTGGAGACCTACGAGCAGTACTTC,CASSDLETYEQYF
TRBV19,TRBD2,TRBJ2-7,large,TGTGCCAGTAGTATGCCGCGGGAGGGCAACGAGCAGTACTTC,CASSMPREGNEQYF
TRBV2,.,TRBJ2-7,.,TGTGCCAGCAGTCCGACTGCCGAGCAGTACTTC,CASSPTAEQYF
TRBV6-2/TRBV6-3,TRBD1,TRBJ2-4,large,TGTGCCAGCAGTTACCTGACAGGGGAATCGGTTGGAGCCAAAAACATTCAGTACTTC,CASSYLTGESVGAKNIQYF
TRBV6-5,TRBD2,TRBJ2-5,large,TGTGCCAGCAGCCTCTACCCTAGCGGGAGGGTCCGAGAGACCCAGTACTTC,CASSLYPSGRVRETQYF
TRBV29-1,TRBD2,TRBJ2-3,.,TGCAGCGCAGTTATTTGGGAGGGGACAGATACGCAGTATTTT,CSAVIWEGTDTQYF
TRBV12-3/TRBV12-4,.,TRBJ2-6,.,TGTGCCAGCAGTTTGGGGGGAGCTGGGGCCAACGTCCTGACTTTC,CASSLGGAGANVLTF
TRBV23-1,.,TRBJ2-1,.,TGCGCCAGCTCGATCCGTTGTTGCAATGAGCAGTTCTTC,CASSIRCCNEQFF
TRBV5-1,.,TRBJ2-7,.,TGCGCCAGCAGCTTTGCGGGTACCTACGAGCAGTACTTC,CASSFAGTYEQYF
TRBV10-3,.,TRBJ2-5,medium-sized,TGTGCCATCAGTGAGTCTAGGACACAACAAGAGACCCAGTACTTC,CAISESRTQQETQYF